In this sample, the clone carrying this T cell receptor beta chain turned up once. The germline CDR1 and CDR2 sequences are LGHNA and YSLEER. This CDR3 contains 16 residues. After removal of 1 base from V and 5 bases from J, the junction contained 9 bases not matched to a gene. The entry originates in a study of technical replicates of blood from several donors. Sequencing was performed with immunoSEQ multiplex PCR; in TCRdb, only in-frame clones are kept and a portion is missing. The repertoire consists of 65,000 to 95,000 clones, with around 94% occurring once and the leading ten covering approximately 0.42%.

Sequenced: T cells isolated from PBMCs. This TCR derives from a human donor in good health. The chain employs TRBV4-3 and TRBJ2-5; 8 bases are shared with TRBD2. The CDR3 DNA follows: TGCGCCAGCAGCCAAGTAGGAGCGGGAGAGGATGAGACCCAGTACTTC. It translates to CASSQVGAGEDETQYF.